Listed here are 9 T cell receptor beta chains from one sample, sequenced in a study of cytomegalovirus exposure and HLA in healthy donors. Both 60 Vbeta primers and 13 Jbeta primers went into the PCR. TCRdb's table, derived via immunoSEQ multiplex PCR, lists solely in-frame clones and lacks some. In the table there are 150,000 to 200,000 clones, 65% to 80% of which are singletons. Source material: PBMCs. The receptors come from a woman between 45 and 65 years old in good health and CMV-seropositive.

This chain connects TRBV9 to TRBJ1-3; a weak D match, TRBD1 (6 bases). This CDR3 is built from 14 residues. V was trimmed by 4 bases and J by 6 bases, leaving 14 bases between them. Germline V lookup: CDR1 SGDLS, CDR2 YYNGEE. In DNA form, the CDR3 reads TGTGCCAGCAGCCCCTTCGGGGGGCAAAACACCATATATTTT. Translation gives CASSPFGGQNTIYF.

The J gene is TRBJ2-6, the V gene TRBV15; 8 positions match TRBD1. The ends lost 0 bases at V and 0 bases at J; junction bases unmatched: 4. CDR3 length equals 18 residues. In germline, CDR1 is LNHNV, CDR2 YYDKDF (reference sequence). This CDR3 reads CATSRDGDRSSGANVLTF. The CDR3 nucleotides read TGTGCCACCAGCAGAGATGGGGACAGGTCCTCTGGGGCCAACGTCCTGACTTTC.

The chain employs TRBV13 and TRBJ1-4, with 10 bases lining up with TRBD1. The length of the CDR3 is 18 residues. In germline, CDR1 is PRHDT, CDR2 FYEKMQ (reference sequence). J was trimmed by 8 bases and V by 5 bases; bases with no gene match: 17. CDR3 DNA: TGTGCCAGCAGCACACTCATAGAGGCCGGGACAGGGGTCGAAAAACTGTTTTTT. Encoded protein: CASSTLIEAGTGVEKLFF.

The chain joins TRBV10-3 to TRBJ2-5, with D maybe TRBD2 (6 bases). V lost 10 bases, J lost 1 base, and 13 bases lay in between. The CDR3 is made up of 13 amino acids. Germline V gene data show CDR1 as ENHRY and CDR2 as SYGVKD. CDR3 sequence reads: CATTRDFQETQYF. CDR3 bases: TGTGCCACCACAAGGGACTTCCAAGAGACCCAGTACTTC.

The chain combines TRBV6-1 with TRBJ2-3; possibly TRBD1 for D (6 bases). The CDR3 spans 15 residues. Germline V gene lookup returns CDR1 MNHNS and CDR2 SASEGT. Trimming pared 3 bases from V and 2 bases from J, leaving 12 bases between. The CDR3 reads CASSDNRVHTDTQYF. CDR3 coding DNA: TGTGCCAGCAGTGATAACAGGGTCCACACAGATACGCAGTATTTT.

V gene TRBV10-2 combines with J gene TRBJ2-5; D is possibly TRBD2 (5 bases). This CDR3 region has 15 residues. The V end lost 2 bases, the J end lost 3 bases, and 13 bases lay between the germline ends. CDR1 is WSHSY, CDR2 SAAADI, per germline. DNA for the CDR3: TGCGCCAGCAGTGAGACCGGACTGATGAAAGAGACCCAGTACTTC. It yields the protein CASSETGLMKETQYF.

This CDR3 reads CASRTGDPYNEQFF. CDR3 nucleotide sequence: TGCGCCAGCAGGACAGGGGATCCCTACAATGAGCAGTTCTTC. The genes are TRBV5-1 and TRBJ2-1, with TRBD1 identical over 8 bases. Trimming took 5 bases from V and 2 from J; bases not matched to a gene: 3. Per germline, CDR1 SGHRS and CDR2 YFSETQ. The CDR3 extends over 14 amino acids.

The rearrangement uses TRBV28 and TRBJ1-1; 11 nucleotides match TRBD1. Germline CDR1 is MDHEN and CDR2 is SYDVKM. V lost 6 bases to trimming and J lost 12 bases; unmatched junction nucleotides: 6. The CDR3 consists of 12 residues. The CDR3 DNA is TGTGCCAGCAGAAGAGGACAGGGGGCGTCTTTCTTT. The encoded protein is CASRRGQGASFF. Full variable domain (remainder filled in from reference TRBV28 and TRBJ1-1): DVKVTQSSRYLVKRTGEKVFLECVQDMDHENMFWYRQDPGLGLRLIYFSYDVKMKEKGDIPEGYSVSREKKERFSLILESASTNQTSMYLCASRRGQGASFFGQGTRLTVV.

The chain combines TRBV19 with TRBJ1-3; no reliable D call. V shed 1 base and J shed 1 base, with 5 bases lying between them. This CDR3 has 14 amino acids. Germline CDR1 is LNHDA and CDR2 is SQIVND (reference sequence). The CDR3 here is CASSIVTSGNTIYF. CDR3 nucleotide sequence: TGTGCCAGTAGTATAGTGACATCTGGAAACACCATATATTTT.